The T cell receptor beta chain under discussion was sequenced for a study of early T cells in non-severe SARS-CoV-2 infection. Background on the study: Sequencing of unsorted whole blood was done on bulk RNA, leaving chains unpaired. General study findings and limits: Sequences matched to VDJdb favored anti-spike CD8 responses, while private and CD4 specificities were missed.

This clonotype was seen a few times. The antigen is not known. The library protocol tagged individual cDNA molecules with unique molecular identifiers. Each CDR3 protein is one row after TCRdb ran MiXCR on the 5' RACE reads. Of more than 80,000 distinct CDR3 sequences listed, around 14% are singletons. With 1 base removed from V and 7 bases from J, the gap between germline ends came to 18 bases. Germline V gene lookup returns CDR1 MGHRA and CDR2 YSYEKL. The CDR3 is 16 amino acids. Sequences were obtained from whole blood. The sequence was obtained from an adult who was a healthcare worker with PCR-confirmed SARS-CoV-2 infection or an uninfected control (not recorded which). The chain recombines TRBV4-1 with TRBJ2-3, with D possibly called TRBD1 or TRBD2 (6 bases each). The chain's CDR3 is CASSQGGQGRGNTQYF. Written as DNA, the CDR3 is TGCGCCAGCAGCCAAGGGGGACAAGGGCGGGGAAATACGCAGTATTTT.